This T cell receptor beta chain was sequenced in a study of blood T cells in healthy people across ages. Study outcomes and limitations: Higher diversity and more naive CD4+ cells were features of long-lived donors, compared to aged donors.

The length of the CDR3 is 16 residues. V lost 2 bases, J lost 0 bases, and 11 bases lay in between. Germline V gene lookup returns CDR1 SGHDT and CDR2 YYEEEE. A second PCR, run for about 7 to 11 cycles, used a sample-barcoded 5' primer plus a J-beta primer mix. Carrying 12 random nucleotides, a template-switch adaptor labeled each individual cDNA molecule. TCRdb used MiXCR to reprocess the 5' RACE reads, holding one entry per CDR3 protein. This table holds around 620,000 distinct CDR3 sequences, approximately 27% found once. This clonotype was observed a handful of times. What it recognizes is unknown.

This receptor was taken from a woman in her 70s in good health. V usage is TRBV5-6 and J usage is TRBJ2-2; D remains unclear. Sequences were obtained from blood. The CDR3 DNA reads TGTGCCAGCAGCTTTTATAGGTTGGCGAACACCGGGGAGCTGTTTTTT. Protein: CASSFYRLANTGELFF.